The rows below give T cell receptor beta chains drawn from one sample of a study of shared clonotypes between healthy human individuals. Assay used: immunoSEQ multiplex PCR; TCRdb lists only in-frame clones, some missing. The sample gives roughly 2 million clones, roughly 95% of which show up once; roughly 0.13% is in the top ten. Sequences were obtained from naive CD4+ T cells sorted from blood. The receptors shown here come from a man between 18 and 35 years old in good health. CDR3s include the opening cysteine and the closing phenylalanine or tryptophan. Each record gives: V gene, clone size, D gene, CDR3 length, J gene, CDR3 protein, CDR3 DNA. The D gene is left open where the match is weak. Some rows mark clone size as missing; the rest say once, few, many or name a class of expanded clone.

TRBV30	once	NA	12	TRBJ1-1	CAWSVRGREAFF	TGTGCCTGGAGTGTACGGGGGAGAGAAGCTTTCTTT
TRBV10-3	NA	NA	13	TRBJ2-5	CAISAREQETQYF	TGTGCCATCAGTGCCCGGGAACAAGAGACCCAGTACTTC
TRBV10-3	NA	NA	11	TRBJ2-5	CAIREQETQYF	TGTGCCATCAGGGAACAAGAGACCCAGTACTTC
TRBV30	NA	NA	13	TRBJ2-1	CAWSVGRGNEQFF	TGTGCCTGGAGTGTCGGCAGGGGAAATGAGCAGTTCTTC
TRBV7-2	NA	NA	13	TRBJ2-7	CASSLRVPYEQYF	TGTGCCAGCAGCTTAAGGGTTCCCTACGAGCAGTACTTC
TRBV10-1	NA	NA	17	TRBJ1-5	CASSEWEVVSPNQPQHF	TGCGCCAGCAGCGAATGGGAGGTAGTTTCCCCGAATCAGCCCCAGCATTTT
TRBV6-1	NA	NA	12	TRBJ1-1	CASTKILAEAFF	TGTGCCAGCACTAAAATTTTGGCTGAAGCTTTCTTT
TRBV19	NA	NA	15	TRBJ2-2	CASSTGQTNTGELFF	TGTGCCAGTAGTACCGGACAGACGAACACCGGGGAGCTGTTTTTT
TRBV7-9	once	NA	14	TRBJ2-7	CASSLVQGRYEQYF	TGTGCCAGCAGCTTAGTCCAGGGCCGCTACGAGCAGTACTTC
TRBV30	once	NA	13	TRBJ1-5	CAWSPGGNQPQHF	TGTGCCTGGAGTCCCGGAGGCAATCAGCCCCAGCATTTT
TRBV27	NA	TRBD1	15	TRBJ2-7	CASSSFGQGTYEQYF	TGTGCCAGCAGTTCATTTGGACAGGGTACCTACGAGCAGTACTTC
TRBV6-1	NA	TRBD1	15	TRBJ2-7	CATTSPGQIASEQYF	TGTGCCACCACGAGCCCGGGACAGATCGCCTCCGAGCAGTACTTC
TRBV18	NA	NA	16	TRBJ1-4	CASSPGTGATNEKLFF	TGTGCCAGCTCACCAGGGACGGGTGCAACTAATGAAAAACTGTTTTTT
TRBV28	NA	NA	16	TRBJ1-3	CASSLWTQGTGNTIYF	TGTGCCAGCAGTTTATGGACGCAGGGAACTGGAAACACCATATATTTT
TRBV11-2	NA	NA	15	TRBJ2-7	CASSLYGEGITSRYF	TGTGCCAGCAGCTTATATGGCGAGGGCATTACGAGCAGGTACTTC
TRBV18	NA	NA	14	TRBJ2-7	CASSPQTGPYEQYF	TGTGCCAGCTCCCCCCAGACAGGTCCGTACGAGCAGTACTTC
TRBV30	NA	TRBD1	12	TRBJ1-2	CAWSDYRGDYTF	TGTGCCTGGAGTGATTACAGGGGGGACTACACCTTC
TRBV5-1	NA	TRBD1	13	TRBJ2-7	CASSFAQGYEQYF	TGCGCCAGCAGCTTCGCACAGGGGTACGAGCAGTACTTC
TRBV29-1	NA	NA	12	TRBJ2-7	CSVVGLGYEQYF	TGCAGCGTTGTGGGGCTAGGCTACGAGCAGTACTTC
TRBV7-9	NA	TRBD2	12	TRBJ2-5	CALQDGGETQYF	TGTGCCTTACAGGACGGGGGGGAGACCCAGTACTTC
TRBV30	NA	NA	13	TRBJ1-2	CAWSPTGGHGYTF	TGTGCCTGGAGCCCTACCGGGGGCCATGGCTACACCTTC
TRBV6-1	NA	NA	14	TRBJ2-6	CASTADPGANVLTF	TGTGCCAGCACCGCCGATCCTGGGGCCAACGTCCTGACTTTC
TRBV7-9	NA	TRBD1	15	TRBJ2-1	CASSLGQGEYNEQFF	TGTGCCAGCAGCTTGGGACAGGGGGAGTACAATGAGCAGTTCTTC
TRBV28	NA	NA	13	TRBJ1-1	CASLRSPNTEAFF	TGTGCCAGCCTTCGGAGCCCGAACACTGAAGCTTTCTTT
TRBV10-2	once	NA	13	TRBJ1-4	CASTGAANEKLFF	TGCGCCAGCACTGGGGCGGCTAATGAAAAACTGTTTTTT
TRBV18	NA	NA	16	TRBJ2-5	CASSPTVGIPQETQYF	TGTGCCAGCTCACCAACAGTTGGGATCCCTCAAGAGACCCAGTACTTC